This T cell receptor (beta chain) originates from a study of T cell responses to AZD1222 COVID-19 vaccine. Study-level points and caveats: The donors showed a predominance of white British ancestry and of females, with possible underestimation of clonal diversity. At study baseline, merely several AZD1222 recipients were seropositive.

This clone was seen a handful of times. Its target is unknown. The V gene's germline CDR1 is MNHNY and CDR2 SVGAGI (reference sequence). Trimming left V 4 bases short and J 11 bases short, with 14 bases between. The CDR3 has 12 residues. The protocol was immunoSEQ multiplex PCR, while the TCRdb copy is restricted to in-frame clones and leaves out a portion. The table has some 120,000 clones, nearly 90% seen once. This sequence joins TRBV6-6 and TRBJ1-1; no clear D. The sequencing here drew on peripheral blood, taken 28 days after the second AZD1222 dose. This receptor was obtained from an adult who received the AZD1222 COVID-19 vaccine. For the CDR3, the DNA is TGTGCCAGCAGTTCCCGGCCCACCGAGGCTTTCTTT. Protein: CASSSRPTEAFF.